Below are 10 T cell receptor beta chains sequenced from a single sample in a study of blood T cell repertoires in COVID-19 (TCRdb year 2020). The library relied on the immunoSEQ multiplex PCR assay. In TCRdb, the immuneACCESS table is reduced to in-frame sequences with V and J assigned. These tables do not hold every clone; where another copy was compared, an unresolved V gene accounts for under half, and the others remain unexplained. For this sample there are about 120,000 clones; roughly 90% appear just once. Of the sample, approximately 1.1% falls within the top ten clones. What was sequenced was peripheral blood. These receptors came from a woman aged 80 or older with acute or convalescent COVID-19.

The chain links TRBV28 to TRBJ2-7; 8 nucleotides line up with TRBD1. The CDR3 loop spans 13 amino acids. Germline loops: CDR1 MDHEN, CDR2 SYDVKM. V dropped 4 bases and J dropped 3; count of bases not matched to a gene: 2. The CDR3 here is CASSSGQGYEQYF. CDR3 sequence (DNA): TGTGCCAGCAGTTCCGGACAGGGCTACGAGCAGTACTTC. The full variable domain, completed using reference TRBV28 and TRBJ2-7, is DVKVTQSSRYLVKRTGEKVFLECVQDMDHENMFWYRQDPGLGLRLIYFSYDVKMKEKGDIPEGYSVSREKKERFSLILESASTNQTSMYLCASSSGQGYEQYFGPGTRLTVT.

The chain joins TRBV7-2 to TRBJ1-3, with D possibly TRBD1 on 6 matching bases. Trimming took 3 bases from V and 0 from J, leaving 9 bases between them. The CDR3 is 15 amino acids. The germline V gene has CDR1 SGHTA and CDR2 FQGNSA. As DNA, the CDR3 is TGTGCCAGCAGCTTCCTAGGGGGCTCTGGAAACACCATATATTTT. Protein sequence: CASSFLGGSGNTIYF.

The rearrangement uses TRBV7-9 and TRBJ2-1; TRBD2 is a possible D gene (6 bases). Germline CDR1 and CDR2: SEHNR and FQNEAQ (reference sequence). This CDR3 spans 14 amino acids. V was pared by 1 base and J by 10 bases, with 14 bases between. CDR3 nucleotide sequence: TGTGCCAGCAGCTTAGAAGGAGGGATGAGAGAGCAGTTCTTC. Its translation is CASSLEGGMREQFF.

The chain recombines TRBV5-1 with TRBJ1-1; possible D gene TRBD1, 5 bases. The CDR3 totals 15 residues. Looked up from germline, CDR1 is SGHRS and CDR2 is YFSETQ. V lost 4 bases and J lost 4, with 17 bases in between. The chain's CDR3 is CASSAPGGAGTEAFF. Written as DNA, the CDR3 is TGCGCCAGCAGCGCCCCAGGTGGGGCCGGCACTGAAGCTTTCTTT.

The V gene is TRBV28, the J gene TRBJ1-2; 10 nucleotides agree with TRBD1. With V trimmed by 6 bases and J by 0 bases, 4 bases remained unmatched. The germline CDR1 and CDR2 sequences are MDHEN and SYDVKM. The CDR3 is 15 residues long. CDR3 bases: TGTGCCAGCAGCCGGACAGGGGGTGCTAACTATGGCTACACCTTC. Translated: CASSRTGGANYGYTF.

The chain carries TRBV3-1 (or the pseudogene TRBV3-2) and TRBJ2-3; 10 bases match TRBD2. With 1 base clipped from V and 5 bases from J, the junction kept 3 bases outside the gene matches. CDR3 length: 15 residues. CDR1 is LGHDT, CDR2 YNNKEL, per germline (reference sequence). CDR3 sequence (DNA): TGTGCCAGCAGCCAAGGAGCGGGGGGGGTAGATACGCAGTATTTT. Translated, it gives CASSQGAGGVDTQYF.

The chain's CDR3 is CASSVTGTGGEQYF. CDR3 sequence (DNA): TGTGCCAGCAGCGTCACCGGGACAGGAGGGGAGCAGTACTTC. The chain joins TRBV9 to TRBJ2-7, with 8 bases identical to TRBD1. The CDR3 runs to 14 residues. V lost 2 bases to trimming and J lost 7 bases; unmatched junction nucleotides: 8. From germline, CDR1 is SGDLS and CDR2 YYNGEE.

CDR3 region: CASRDREDQPQHF. CDR3 sequence (DNA): TGTGCCAGCAGGGACAGGGAAGATCAGCCCCAGCATTTT. V is TRBV2 and J is TRBJ1-5, with 8 positions matching TRBD1. Germline values: CDR1 SNHLY, CDR2 FYNNEI. This CDR3 region has 13 residues. J gave up 5 bases and V 6 bases, and 3 bases lay outside the gene matches.

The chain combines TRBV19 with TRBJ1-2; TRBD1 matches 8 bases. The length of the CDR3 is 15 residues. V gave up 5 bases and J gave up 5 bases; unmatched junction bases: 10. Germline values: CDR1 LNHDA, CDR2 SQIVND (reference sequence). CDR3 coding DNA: TGTGCCAGTAGTCAGGGAGGGACAGGAACTTATGGCTACACCTTC. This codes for CASSQGGTGTYGYTF.

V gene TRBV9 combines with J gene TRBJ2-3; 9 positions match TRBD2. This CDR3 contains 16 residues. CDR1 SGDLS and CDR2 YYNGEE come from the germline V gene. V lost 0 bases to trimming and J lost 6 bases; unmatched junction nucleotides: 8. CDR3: CASSVEGAGGLDTQYF. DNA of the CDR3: TGTGCCAGCAGCGTAGAGGGGGCGGGAGGGCTGGATACGCAGTATTTT.